This TCR beta chain derives from a study of shared clonotypes between healthy human individuals. The data were produced by immunoSEQ multiplex PCR, yet TCRdb's version contains in-frame clones alone and is incomplete. The table shows more than 200,000 clones, with about 65% occurring only once. This CDR3 contains 13 residues. CDR1 KGHSH and CDR2 LQKENI come from the germline V gene. V lost 5 bases and J lost 2; bases outside the gene matches: 1. The chain has TRBV18 and TRBJ2-3; 7 nucleotides align to TRBD1. This TCR was recovered from a man in his thirties or forties in good health. The specimen was memory CD4+ T cells sorted from blood. Subset specified: CD45RA-negative fraction. The CDR3 region is CASSGTDTDTQYF. CDR3 bases: TGTGCCAGCTCAGGGACAGACACAGATACGCAGTATTTT.